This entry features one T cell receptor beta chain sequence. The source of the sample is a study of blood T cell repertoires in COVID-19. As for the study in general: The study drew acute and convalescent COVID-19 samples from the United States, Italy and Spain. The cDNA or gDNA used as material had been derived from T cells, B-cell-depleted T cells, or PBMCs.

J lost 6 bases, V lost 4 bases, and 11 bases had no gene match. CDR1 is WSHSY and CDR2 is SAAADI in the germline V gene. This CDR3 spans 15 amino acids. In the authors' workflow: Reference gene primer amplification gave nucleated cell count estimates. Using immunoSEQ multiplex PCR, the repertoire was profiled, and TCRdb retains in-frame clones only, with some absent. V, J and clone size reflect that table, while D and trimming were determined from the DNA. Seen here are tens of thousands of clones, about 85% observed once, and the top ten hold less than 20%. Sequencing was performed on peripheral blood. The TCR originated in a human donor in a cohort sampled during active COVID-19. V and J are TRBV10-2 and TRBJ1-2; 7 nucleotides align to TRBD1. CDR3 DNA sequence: TGCGCCAGCAGTGTTCTCGAAGGGGGCGCGGATGGCTACACCTTC. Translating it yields CASSVLEGGADGYTF.